The 13 T cell receptor beta chains given below trace back to one sample, sequenced in a study of cytomegalovirus exposure and HLA in healthy donors. In the PCR, 60 Vbeta and 13 Jbeta primers were used. Clones were read by immunoSEQ multiplex PCR, and TCRdb kept only the in-frame ones, dropping some. The table has 150,000 to 160,000 clones, around 84% seen once. The sample was PBMCs. The receptors derive from a middle-aged woman in good health and CMV-seropositive.

The chain links TRBV28 to TRBJ1-2, with 7 bases matching TRBD1. Germline assignment: CDR1 MDHEN and CDR2 SYDVKM. V lost 5 bases and J lost 5; bases outside the gene matches: 11. CDR3 length: 15 residues. The CDR3 is CASSADRARRYGYTF. The CDR3 nucleotides read TGTGCCAGCAGTGCCGACAGGGCGCGTCGGTATGGCTACACCTTC.

This chain connects TRBV6-1 to TRBJ1-1, with 8 bases aligning to TRBD1. The CDR3 spans 14 residues. J was trimmed by 4 bases and V by 11 bases; bases with no gene match: 12. CDR1 and CDR2 from the germline V gene are MNHNS and SASEGT. Here the CDR3 DNA reads TGTGCCTTACGGGTTAGGCAGGGGGCCACTGAAGCTTTCTTT. Protein product: CALRVRQGATEAFF.

The chain links TRBV29-1 to TRBJ2-2; D is possibly TRBD2 (6 bases). The V end was cut by 4 bases, the J end by 1 base, with 7 bases between. The CDR3 contains 13 residues. Germline CDR1 and CDR2: SQVTM and ANQGSEA. In nucleotides, the CDR3 is TGCAGCGTTGGGCGGGAGAACACCGGGGAGCTGTTTTTT. Translated, it gives CSVGRENTGELFF.

CDR3 sequence: CASSGLAGSGELFF. CDR3 coding DNA: TGCGCCAGCAGCGGACTAGCGGGAAGCGGGGAGCTGTTTTTT. The V gene is TRBV10-2, the J gene TRBJ2-2, with 12 bases matching TRBD2. The CDR3 is 14 amino acids. In germline, CDR1 is WSHSY, CDR2 SAAADI. Trimming cost V 6 bases and J 7 bases; bases outside gene matches: 3.

The CDR3 region is CASSLGQPSGEQYF. CDR3 nucleotides: TGTGCCAGCAGCTTGGGACAACCCTCTGGCGAGCAGTACTTC. The V and J genes are TRBV11-2 and TRBJ2-7; a possible D gene is TRBD1 (6 bases). Germline V gene lookup returns CDR1 SGHAT and CDR2 FQNNGV. This CDR3 has 14 residues. V was clipped by 3 bases and J by 6 bases, with 15 bases between them.

DNA for the CDR3: TGTGCCAGCAGTTACTCAGGGAGCGAGCAGTACTTC. Translating gives CASSYSGSEQYF. The genes are TRBV6-5 and TRBJ2-7; D might be TRBD2 (5 bases). Per the germline V gene, CDR1 is MNHEY and CDR2 is SVGAGI. The germline V and J ends were trimmed by 0 bases and 6 bases, with 6 bases remaining between them. The CDR3 contains 12 residues.

The CDR3 bases are TGTGCCAGCTCCGCAGCGGGAGGGGGAAACGAGCAGTACTTC. Translating it yields CASSAAGGGNEQYF. The gene calls are TRBV18 and TRBJ2-7; 10 bases are a match to TRBD2. The CDR3 runs to 14 residues. Trimming took 6 bases from V and 5 from J; bases not matched to a gene: 7. The germline V gene has CDR1 KGHSH and CDR2 LQKENI. The complete variable domain, with remaining parts taken from reference TRBV18 and TRBJ2-7, reads NAGVMQNPRHLVRRRGQEARLRCSPMKGHSHVYWYRQLPEEGLKFMVYLQKENIIDESGMPKERFSAEFPKEGPSILRIQQVVRGDSAAYFCASSAAGGGNEQYFGPGTRLTVT.

This clone was observed a handful of times. V usage is TRBV28 and J usage is TRBJ1-5; D remains unclear. CDR3 size: 12 residues. CDR1 is MDHEN, CDR2 SYDVKM, per germline. The ends were cut back, 9 bases at V and 4 bases at J, with 10 bases in the middle. This CDR3 is CASLTGNQPQHF. The CDR3 DNA reads as TGTGCCAGTTTAACGGGAAATCAGCCCCAGCATTTT.

V gene TRBV6-6 combines with J gene TRBJ1-4, with D unresolved. The germline V gene encodes CDR1 MNHNY and CDR2 SVGAGI (reference sequence). Trimming shortened V by 0 bases and J by 10 bases, and 18 bases separated the two germline ends. This CDR3 contains 16 residues. The CDR3 spells CASSYSPEEDEGKLFF. The CDR3 DNA sequence: TGTGCCAGCAGTTACTCCCCCGAGGAGGATGAGGGAAAACTGTTTTTT.

The V call is TRBV5-6, the J call TRBJ2-2, with TRBD1 matching 7 bases. V was clipped by 5 bases and J by 4 bases; unmatched bases: 8. CDR3 length: 15 residues. CDR1 SGHDT and CDR2 YYEEEE come from the germline V gene. CDR3 amino acids: CASSSVGQPTGELFF. Written as DNA, the CDR3 is TGTGCCAGCAGTTCAGTGGGACAGCCCACCGGGGAGCTGTTTTTT.

The chain joins TRBV11-2 to TRBJ1-1, with D tentatively TRBD1 (5 bases). Trimming pared 4 bases from V and 0 bases from J, leaving 9 bases between. The germline V gene encodes CDR1 SGHAT and CDR2 FQNNGV. This CDR3 has 14 amino acids. The CDR3 sequence: CASSSATVNTEAFF. CDR3 bases: TGTGCCAGCAGCTCCGCGACAGTGAACACTGAAGCTTTCTTT.

V is TRBV30 and J is TRBJ2-5, with 10 bases fitting TRBD2. V gave up 0 bases and J gave up 1 base; unmatched junction bases: 8. Germline V gene sequence: CDR1 GTSNPN, CDR2 SVGIG (reference sequence). The CDR3 runs to 17 residues. CDR3 in amino acids: CAWSVPLAGEVQETQYF. The CDR3 DNA sequence: TGTGCCTGGAGTGTACCTCTAGCGGGAGAAGTCCAAGAGACCCAGTACTTC.

This chain connects TRBV7-2 to TRBJ2-7; tentative D call: TRBD2 (5 bases). The germline gives CDR1 SGHTA, CDR2 FQGNSA. CDR3 size: 17 residues. The V gene lost 5 bases and the J gene lost 1 base, with 21 bases spanning the gap. The CDR3: CASSRGARWETSYEQYF. CDR3 nucleotide sequence: TGTGCCAGCAGCCGGGGAGCTAGGTGGGAGACTTCCTACGAGCAGTACTTC.